The clone carrying this T cell receptor (beta chain) was seen more than once but under ten times. The antigen is undetermined. These data originate in a study of vaccination and CD4 T cells after COVID-19. The CDR3 consists of 17 residues. CDR1 and CDR2 (germline): SGHRS, YFSETQ. V lost 4 bases, J lost 1 base, and 13 bases stayed unmatched. An Oncomine TCR Beta short-read assay was used to sequence the DNA from cultured CD4+ T cells. Genomic DNA was isolated from cultured CD4+ T cells. Each CDR3 protein is one row after TCRdb ran MiXCR on the PCR reads. The repertoire consists of approximately 11,000 distinct CDR3 sequences, with 32% occurring once and the leading ten covering roughly 13%. Noted treatment: roughly 10-day PBMC culture with coronavirus spike peptide pools or control peptides (ViraFEST assay). Researchers collected the unexposed donor's CD4+ T cells before the COVID-19 pandemic (2011-2018).

Sequencing used CD4+ T cells from blood, cultured in vitro. The chain joins TRBV5-1 to TRBJ2-5; the match to TRBD1 covers 7 bases. The sequence was obtained from a human donor in good health. The CDR3 loop is CASSPGASGGFQETQYF. The DNA for the CDR3 is TGCGCCAGCAGCCCAGGAGCGTCAGGGGGTTTCCAAGAGACCCAGTACTTC.